The next 14 T cell receptor beta chains were all read from a single sample in a study of siplizumab effects on memory and regulatory T cells. The antigens of these receptors remain unknown. The assay was immunoSEQ multiplex PCR, and TCRdb's table has in-frame clones only and misses some. This table has 15,000 to 20,000 clones, approximately 44% appearing once. Coculture of mixed lymphocyte reaction cells was performed at 37°C for roughly six days. Sequencing was done on a sample of CFSE-low (dividing) CD4+ T cells sorted from an allogeneic mixed lymphocyte reaction. The receptor source for this set is a human donor in good health; the cells came from an allogeneic mixed lymphocyte reaction. Some clones in this sample may be carry-over from other donors' samples.

This clone came up once. The chain is built from TRBV4-3 and TRBJ2-7; TRBD1 aligns across 10 bases. V trimming: 4 bases; J trimming: 5 bases; junction bases outside the gene matches: 5. The CDR3 extends over 14 amino acids. CDR1 and CDR2 from the germline V gene are LGHNA and YSLEER. The CDR3 DNA reads TGCGCCAGCAGCCTGGGACAGGGGAAGAACGAGCAGTACTTC. This encodes CASSLGQGKNEQYF.

J is TRBJ2-3 and V is TRBV11-2; TRBD2 matches at 8 bases. Trimming took 0 bases from V and 5 from J; bases not matched to a gene: 4. CDR3 length: 15 amino acids. Germline V gene data show CDR1 as SGHAT and CDR2 as FQNNGV. As DNA, the CDR3 is TGTGCCAGCAGCTTAGAGCGGGGGGCCGGAGATACGCAGTATTTT. Its translation: CASSLERGAGDTQYF.

CDR3 protein: CASSWQTSVSYEQYF. The CDR3 DNA reads TGTGCCAGCAGTTGGCAGACTAGCGTATCCTACGAGCAGTACTTC. The chain couples TRBV6-6 to TRBJ2-7; 8 bases are a match to TRBD2. Germline loops: CDR1 MNHNY, CDR2 SVGAGI (reference sequence). With V trimmed by 4 bases and J by 1 base, 6 bases remained unmatched. The length of the CDR3 is 15 residues.

This clone is a singleton in its sample. V gene TRBV5-1 combines with J gene TRBJ1-2, with a possible D match to TRBD1 (5 bases). CDR1 is SGHRS, CDR2 YFSETQ, per germline. V was cut by 7 bases and J by 0 bases, with 13 bases left in between. This CDR3 region has 14 residues. CDR3 sequence reads: CASGGDTTNYGYTF. The CDR3 DNA reads as TGCGCCAGCGGGGGTGACACCACTAACTATGGCTACACCTTC.

This chain uses TRBV7-9 with TRBJ1-1; D is perhaps TRBD1 (5 bases). V was clipped by 3 bases and J by 4 bases, with 12 bases between them. The CDR3 contains 14 residues. From germline, CDR1 is SEHNR and CDR2 FQNEAQ (reference sequence). CDR3 in DNA: TGTGCCAGCAGCTTTACCCCAGGGATCACTGAAGCTTTCTTT. Its protein product is CASSFTPGITEAFF.

This clone came up a few times. The rearrangement uses TRBV7-9 and TRBJ2-1; TRBD2 matches 13 bases. Trimming took 3 bases from V and 13 from J; bases not matched to a gene: 6. This CDR3 region has 14 residues. CDR1 is SEHNR, CDR2 FQNEAQ, per germline (reference sequence). CDR3 DNA sequence: TGTGCCAGCAGCTTTTCCGGGACTAGCGGGATTCAGTTCTTC. Translating it yields CASSFSGTSGIQFF. The full variable domain, in which reference TRBV7-9 and TRBJ2-1 provide the parts outside the CDR3, is DTGVSQNPRHKITKRGQNVTFRCDPISEHNRLYWYRQTLGQGPEFLTYFQNEAQLEKSRLLSDRFSAERPKGSFSTLEIQRTEQGDSAMYLCASSFSGTSGIQFFGPGTRLTVL.

The gene calls are TRBV6-1 and TRBJ1-1; TRBD1 might be the D (6 bases). With 2 bases removed from V and 4 bases from J, the gap between germline ends came to 14 bases. The CDR3 totals 15 residues. Germline V gives CDR1 MNHNS, CDR2 SASEGT. CDR3 nucleotide sequence: TGTGCCAGCAGTGAAACGCCAGGGGTTGGCACTGAAGCTTTCTTT. This translates into CASSETPGVGTEAFF.

Sample share makes this clone medium-sized (0.01 to 0.1%). V is TRBV19 and J is TRBJ1-2; D gene uncertain. Germline V gene data show CDR1 as LNHDA and CDR2 as SQIVND (reference sequence). CDR3 length: 15 residues. The V gene lost 3 bases and the J gene lost 5 bases, with 16 bases spanning the gap. Here the CDR3 reads CASSIRAEGIYGYTF. DNA for the CDR3: TGTGCCAGTAGTATTCGGGCCGAGGGAATATATGGCTACACCTTC.

The chain employs TRBV6-1 and TRBJ1-3, with D uncertain. V lost 3 bases to trimming and J lost 1 base, with 4 bases between them. CDR1 is MNHNS and CDR2 is SASEGT in the germline V gene. The length of the CDR3 is 13 residues. The CDR3 coding sequence is TGTGCCAGCAGTGAGGGGTCTGGAAACACCATATATTTT. Translated, it gives CASSEGSGNTIYF.

This clone showed up just once. A read error may produce the germline difference seen at one junction end. This CDR3 is CASSLRGLTTNEKLFF. The CDR3 coding sequence is TGTGCCAGCAGCTTACGGGGTTTAACAACTAATGAAAAACTGTTTTTT. This chain connects TRBV5-1 to TRBJ1-4; no clear D. CDR1 and CDR2 from the germline V gene are SGHRS and YFSETQ. This CDR3 comprises 16 residues.

This clone was found a few times. The chain uses TRBV25-1 and TRBJ2-3; D may be TRBD1 (6 bases). Germline lookup yields CDR1 MGHDK and CDR2 SYGVNS. The V end was cut by 0 bases, the J end by 1 base, with 8 bases between. This CDR3 spans 15 amino acids. The DNA of the CDR3 is TGTGCCAGCAGTGAATATGGGACACGCACAGATACGCAGTATTTT. Translating gives CASSEYGTRTDTQYF.

This clone has a handful of counts. The V call is TRBV5-5, the J call TRBJ2-7; D uncertain. Per the germline V gene, CDR1 is SGHKS and CDR2 is YYEKEE (reference sequence). The CDR3 loop spans 12 amino acids. Trimming cost V 3 bases and J 3 bases, with 7 bases left between them. The CDR3 DNA reads TGTGCCAGCAGCTGGACCCTCTACGAGCAGTACTTC. This sequence encodes CASSWTLYEQYF.

CDR3 protein: CASSLTVTDTQYF. The CDR3 DNA sequence: TGCGCCAGCAGCTTGACGGTAACAGATACGCAGTATTTT. V usage is TRBV5-1 and J usage is TRBJ2-3; D is undetermined. The germline V gene has CDR1 SGHRS and CDR2 YFSETQ. Trimming took 1 base from V and 3 from J, leaving 6 bases between them. This CDR3 has 13 residues. The variable domain in full, with the rest retrieved from reference TRBV5-1 and TRBJ2-3, is KAGVTQTPRYLIKTRGQQVTLSCSPISGHRSVSWYQQTPGQGLQFLFEYFSETQRNKGNFPGRFSGRQFSNSRSEMNVSTLELGDSALYLCASSLTVTDTQYFGPGTRLTVL.

The chain recombines TRBV2 with TRBJ2-7; D unclear. The CDR3 has 14 residues. Germline V gives CDR1 SNHLY, CDR2 FYNNEI. The V and J ends lost 2 bases and 0 bases respectively, with 8 bases between them. The CDR3 loop reads CASSESLLSYEQYF. The CDR3 DNA reads TGTGCCAGCAGTGAAAGCCTCCTCTCCTACGAGCAGTACTTC.